What follows is one T cell receptor (beta chain) and its context. No antigen is known for it. This specimen belongs to a study of long-term antiretroviral therapy in people with HIV. Study-level background: It was about a decade before the 2015 immediate-ART recommendation that the earliest samples were taken.

There are 19 residues in the CDR3. Trimming pared 1 base from V and 0 bases from J, leaving 19 bases between. Germline V gene data show CDR1 as MGHRA and CDR2 as YSYEKL. Study-wide results and caveats: Every time point showed a repertoire led by clones expanded before ART. Missing from the dataset were any data on ART adherence, viral resistance or therapy changes. Even long-term ART left TRB diversity below transplant donor controls, despite gains.

Version v3.0 of the immunoSEQ assay ran at survey level. Here immunoSEQ multiplex PCR was the method, and the copy in TCRdb shows in-frame clones only, minus some. The sample yields some 20,000 clones, around 90% seen once. This specimen was unsorted PBMCs, taken 2.1 years after starting antiretroviral therapy. This receptor was taken from a man younger than 35 with HIV. This chain uses TRBV4-1 with TRBJ1-3; possible D gene TRBD1, 6 bases. CDR3 in amino acids: CASSQVRGVRILSGNTIYF. The CDR3 DNA is TGCGCCAGCAGCCAAGTGAGGGGGGTCAGGATCCTCTCTGGAAACACCATATATTTT.